Each of the 12 T cell receptor beta chains below was sequenced from the same sample in a study of cytomegalovirus exposure and HLA in healthy donors. The primer mix had 60 Vbeta and 13 Jbeta primers. Generated by immunoSEQ multiplex PCR, the TCRdb table keeps only in-frame clones and is missing some. The data contain over 150,000 clones, around 83% of them singletons. The sequencing input was PBMCs. These receptors originate from a male donor in good health and CMV-seropositive.

V usage is TRBV28 and J usage is TRBJ2-2; D unresolved. With 7 bases removed from V and 2 bases from J, the gap between germline ends came to 8 bases. The CDR3 contains 13 residues. CDR1 is MDHEN and CDR2 is SYDVKM in the germline V gene. The CDR3, as DNA: TGTGCCAGCATGAGAGGTAACACCGGGGAGCTGTTTTTT. Translating gives CASMRGNTGELFF.

This clone was detected a few times. The CDR3 loop reads CAISVLTGQSSSGNTIYF. CDR3 nucleotide sequence: TGTGCCATCAGTGTGCTAACTGGACAGTCGAGCTCTGGAAACACCATATATTTT. V is TRBV10-3 and J is TRBJ1-3; a weak D match, TRBD1 (6 bases). Germline V gene sequence: CDR1 ENHRY, CDR2 SYGVKD. Trimming took 4 bases from V and 0 from J, leaving 19 bases between them. The CDR3 contains 18 residues.

The V gene is TRBV27, the J gene TRBJ2-1, with D tentatively TRBD1 (5 bases). Germline V gene sequence: CDR1 MNHEY, CDR2 SMNVEV (reference sequence). Trimming took off 5 bases at V and 5 bases at J, with 16 bases between the two ends. The CDR3 runs to 15 residues. DNA of the CDR3: TGTGCCAGCAGTCCAGGGATAGGAGCCGACAATGAGCAGTTCTTC. Its translation is CASSPGIGADNEQFF.

The sample holds a few counts of this clone. The V and J genes are TRBV9 and TRBJ1-3; D remains ambiguous. V was shortened by 0 bases and J by 5 bases, with 6 bases between the two germline ends. The CDR3 covers 13 residues. CDR1 is SGDLS, CDR2 YYNGEE, per germline. CDR3 sequence reads: CASSVAPRNTIYF. CDR3 sequence (DNA): TGTGCCAGCAGCGTAGCCCCTAGAAACACCATATATTTT.

The gene calls are TRBV5-1 and TRBJ1-1; D unclear. The germline V gene has CDR1 SGHRS and CDR2 YFSETQ. The V end lost 0 bases, the J end lost 4 bases, and 13 bases lay between the germline ends. This CDR3 spans 15 amino acids. The CDR3 here is CASSLGRVGSTEAFF. The CDR3, as DNA: TGCGCCAGCAGCTTGGGTAGGGTTGGGAGCACTGAAGCTTTCTTT.

The genes are TRBV11-2 and TRBJ1-1; 7 nucleotides match TRBD1. Trimming cost V 4 bases and J 0 bases; bases outside gene matches: 11. Germline CDR1 reads SGHAT; CDR2 reads FQNNGV. The CDR3 length is 17 residues. CDR3 DNA sequence: TGTGCCAGCAGCTACCCCGGGACAGCCGTTATGAACACTGAAGCTTTCTTT. As protein: CASSYPGTAVMNTEAFF.

J is TRBJ2-2 and V is TRBV29-1; 7 bases match TRBD1. The V gene end was trimmed by 5 bases and the J gene end by 5 bases; junction bases not matched to a gene: 8. The CDR3 sequence is 14 residues long. The V gene's germline CDR1 is SQVTM and CDR2 ANQGSEA. This CDR3 is CSVPKGARTGELFF. The CDR3 nucleotides read TGCAGCGTTCCCAAGGGGGCGCGGACCGGGGAGCTGTTTTTT.

The chain combines TRBV7-9 with TRBJ2-7; D uncertain. The CDR3 is 14 residues long. CDR1 and CDR2 (germline): SEHNR, FQNEAQ (reference sequence). V dropped 0 bases and J dropped 3 bases, with 9 bases sitting between them. CDR3 region: CASSLAGSVYEQYF. The CDR3 DNA sequence: TGTGCCAGCAGCTTAGCCGGGTCCGTCTACGAGCAGTACTTC. The full variable domain, rest sourced from reference TRBV7-9 and TRBJ2-7, is DTGVSQNPRHKITKRGQNVTFRCDPISEHNRLYWYRQTLGQGPEFLTYFQNEAQLEKSRLLSDRFSAERPKGSFSTLEIQRTEQGDSAMYLCASSLAGSVYEQYFGPGTRLTVT.

A few counts support this clone. The rearrangement joins TRBV5-5 to TRBJ1-5; no reliable D call. This CDR3 region has 16 residues. CDR1 is SGHKS, CDR2 YYEKEE, per germline (reference sequence). Trimming took off 4 bases at V and 0 bases at J, with 14 bases between the two ends. The CDR3, as DNA: TGTGCCAGCAGCCCCCTCGGGAAAAATAGCAATCAGCCCCAGCATTTT. Its translation: CASSPLGKNSNQPQHF. Full variable domain (remainder filled in from reference TRBV5-5 and TRBJ1-5): DAGVTQSPTHLIKTRGQQVTLRCSPISGHKSVSWYQQVLGQGPQFIFQYYEKEERGRGNFPDRFSARQFPNYSSELNVNALLLGDSALYLCASSPLGKNSNQPQHFGDGTRLSIL.

The chain uses TRBV7-2 and TRBJ2-7; 8 nucleotides align to TRBD1. The V segment lost 5 bases and the J segment 4 bases; nucleotides outside the gene matches: 10. From germline, CDR1 is SGHTA and CDR2 FQGNSA. CDR3 length equals 15 residues. CDR3 nucleotide sequence: TGTGCCAGCAGCCCGTCCCAGGGGGCGGGATACGAGCAGTACTTC. Translating gives CASSPSQGAGYEQYF. Combining the CDR3 with reference TRBV7-2 and TRBJ2-7 gives the whole variable domain GAGVSQSPSNKVTEKGKDVELRCDPISGHTALYWYRQSLGQGLEFLIYFQGNSAPDKSGLPSDRFSAERTGGSVSTLTIQRTQQEDSAVYLCASSPSQGAGYEQYFGPGTRLTVT.

The J gene is TRBJ1-6, the V gene TRBV5-1; 7 nucleotides line up with TRBD1. CDR1 is SGHRS, CDR2 YFSETQ, per germline. The CDR3 has 14 amino acids. The junction had 4 bases not matched to a gene; V was cut back by 0 bases and J by 10 bases. As DNA, the CDR3 is TGCGCCAGCAGCTTGGACAGGGGTAGGTCACCCCTCCACTTT. Encoded protein: CASSLDRGRSPLHF.

As DNA, the CDR3 is TGTGCCAGCAGCGAGGGCGGCGGGGCGAACACCGGGGAGCTGTTTTTT. Amino acids: CASSEGGGANTGELFF. The chain has TRBV9 and TRBJ2-2; TRBD2 is a possible D gene (6 bases). V lost 3 bases to trimming and J lost 0 bases, with 12 bases between them. The CDR3 contains 16 residues. The germline CDR1 and CDR2 sequences are SGDLS and YYNGEE.